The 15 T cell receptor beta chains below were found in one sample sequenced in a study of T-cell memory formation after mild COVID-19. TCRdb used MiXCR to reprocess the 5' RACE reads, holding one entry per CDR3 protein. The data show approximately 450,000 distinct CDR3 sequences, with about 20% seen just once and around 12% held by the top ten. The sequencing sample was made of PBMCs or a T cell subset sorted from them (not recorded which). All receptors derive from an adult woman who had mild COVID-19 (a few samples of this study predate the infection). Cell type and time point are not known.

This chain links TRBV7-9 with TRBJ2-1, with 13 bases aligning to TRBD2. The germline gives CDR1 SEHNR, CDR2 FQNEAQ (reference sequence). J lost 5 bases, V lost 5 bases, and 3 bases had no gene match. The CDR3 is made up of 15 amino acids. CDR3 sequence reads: CASSLTSGRHNEQFF. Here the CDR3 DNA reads TGTGCCAGCAGCCTGACTAGCGGGAGGCACAATGAGCAGTTCTTC.

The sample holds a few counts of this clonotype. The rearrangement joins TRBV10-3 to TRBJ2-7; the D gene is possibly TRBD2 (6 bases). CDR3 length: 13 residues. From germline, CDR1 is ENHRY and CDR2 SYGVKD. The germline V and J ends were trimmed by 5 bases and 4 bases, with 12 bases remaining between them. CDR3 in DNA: TGTGCCATCAGTAGTTTGGCGGGATACGAGCAGTACTTC. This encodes CAISSLAGYEQYF.

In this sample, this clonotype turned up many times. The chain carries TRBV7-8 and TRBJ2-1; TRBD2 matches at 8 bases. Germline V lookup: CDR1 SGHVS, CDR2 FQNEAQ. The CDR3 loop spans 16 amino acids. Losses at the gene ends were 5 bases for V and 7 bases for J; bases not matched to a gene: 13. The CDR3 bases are TGTGCCAGCAGCATCTTAGCGGGATGGCGTTTGAATGAGCAGTTCTTC. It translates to CASSILAGWRLNEQFF.

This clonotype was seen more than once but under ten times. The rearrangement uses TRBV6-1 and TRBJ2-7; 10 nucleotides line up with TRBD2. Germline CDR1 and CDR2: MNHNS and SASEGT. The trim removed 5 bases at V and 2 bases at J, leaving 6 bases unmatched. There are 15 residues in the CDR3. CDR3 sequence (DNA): TGTGCCAGCAGTACCCGAGCGGGGGGGCCCTACGAGCAGTACTTC. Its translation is CASSTRAGGPYEQYF.

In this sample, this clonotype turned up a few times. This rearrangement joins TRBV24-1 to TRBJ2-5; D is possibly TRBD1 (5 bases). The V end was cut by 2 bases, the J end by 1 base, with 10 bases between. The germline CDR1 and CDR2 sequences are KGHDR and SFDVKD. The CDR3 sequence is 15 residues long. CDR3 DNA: TGTGCCACCAGTGATTCCGGACAACTCCAAGAGACCCAGTACTTC. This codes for CATSDSGQLQETQYF.

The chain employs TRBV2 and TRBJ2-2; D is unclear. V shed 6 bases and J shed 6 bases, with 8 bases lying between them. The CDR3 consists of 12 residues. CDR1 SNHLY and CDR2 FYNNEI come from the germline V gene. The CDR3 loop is CASRPRAGELFF. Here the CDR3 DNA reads TGTGCCAGCAGACCCAGAGCCGGGGAGCTGTTTTTT.

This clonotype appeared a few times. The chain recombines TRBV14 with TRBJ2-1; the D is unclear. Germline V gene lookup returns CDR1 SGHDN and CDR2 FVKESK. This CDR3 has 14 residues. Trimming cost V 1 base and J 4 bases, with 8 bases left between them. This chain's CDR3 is CASSQVHAYNEQFF. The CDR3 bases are TGTGCCAGCAGCCAAGTTCACGCATACAATGAGCAGTTCTTC.

The CDR3 DNA reads TGCAGTGCTAGAGATCAGGGGCGCGTCTACGAGCAGTACTTC. Its translation is CSARDQGRVYEQYF. The chain recombines TRBV20-1 with TRBJ2-7, with a weak D call TRBD1 (6 bases). Trimming cost V 0 bases and J 3 bases, with 12 bases left between them. Looked up from germline, CDR1 is DFQATT and CDR2 is SNEGSKA (reference sequence). The CDR3 runs 14 residues.

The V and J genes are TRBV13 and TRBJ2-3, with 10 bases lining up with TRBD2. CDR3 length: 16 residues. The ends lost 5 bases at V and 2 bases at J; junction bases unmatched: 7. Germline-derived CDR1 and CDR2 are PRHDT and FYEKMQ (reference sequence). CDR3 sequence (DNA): TGTGCCAGCAGCACCCCAGCGGGGGGGCCCACAGATACGCAGTATTTT. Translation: CASSTPAGGPTDTQYF.

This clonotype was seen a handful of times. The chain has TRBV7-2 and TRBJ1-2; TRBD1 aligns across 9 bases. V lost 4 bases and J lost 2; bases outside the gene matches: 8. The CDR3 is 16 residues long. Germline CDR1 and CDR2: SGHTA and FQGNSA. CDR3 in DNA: TGTGCCAGCAGCTCATACAGGGGGCGCGGGAACTATGGCTACACCTTC. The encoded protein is CASSSYRGRGNYGYTF.

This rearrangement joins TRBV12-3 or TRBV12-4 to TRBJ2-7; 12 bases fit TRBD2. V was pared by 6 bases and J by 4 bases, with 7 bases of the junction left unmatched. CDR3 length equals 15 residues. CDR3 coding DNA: TGTGCCAGCAGGGACTCTAGCGGGGGGGGTTACGAGCAGTACTTC. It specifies CASRDSSGGGYEQYF.

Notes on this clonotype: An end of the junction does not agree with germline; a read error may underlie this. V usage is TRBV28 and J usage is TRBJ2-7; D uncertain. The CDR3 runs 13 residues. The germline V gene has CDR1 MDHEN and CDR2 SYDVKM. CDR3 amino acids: CASSLGVGTAPDF. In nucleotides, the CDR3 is TGTGCCAGCAGTTTAGGAGTCGGTACCGCACCGGACTTC.

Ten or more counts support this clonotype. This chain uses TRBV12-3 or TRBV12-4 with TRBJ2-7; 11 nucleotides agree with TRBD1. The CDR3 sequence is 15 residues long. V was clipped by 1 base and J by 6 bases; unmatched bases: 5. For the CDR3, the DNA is TGTGCCAGCAGTTTAGGTGGGACAGGGGGTCGCGAGCAGTACTTC. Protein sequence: CASSLGGTGGREQYF.

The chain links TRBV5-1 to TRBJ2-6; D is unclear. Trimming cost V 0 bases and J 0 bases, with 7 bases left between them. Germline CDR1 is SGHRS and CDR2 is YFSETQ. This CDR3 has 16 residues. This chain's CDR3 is CASSLGGNSGANVLTF. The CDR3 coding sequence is TGCGCCAGCAGCTTGGGCGGAAACTCTGGGGCCAACGTCCTGACTTTC.

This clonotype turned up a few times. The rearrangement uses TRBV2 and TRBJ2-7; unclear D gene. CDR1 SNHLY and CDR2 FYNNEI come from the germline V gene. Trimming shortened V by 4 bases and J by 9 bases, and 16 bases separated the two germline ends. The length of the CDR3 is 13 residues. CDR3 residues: CASSALTGSTQYF. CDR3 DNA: TGTGCCAGCAGTGCTCTGACCGGGTCCACGCAGTACTTC. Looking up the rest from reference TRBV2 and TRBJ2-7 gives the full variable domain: EPEVTQTPSHQVTQMGQEVILRCVPISNHLYFYWYRQILGQKVEFLVSFYNNEISEKSEIFDDQFSVERPDGSNFTLKIRSTKLEDSAMYFCASSALTGSTQYFGPGTRLTVT.